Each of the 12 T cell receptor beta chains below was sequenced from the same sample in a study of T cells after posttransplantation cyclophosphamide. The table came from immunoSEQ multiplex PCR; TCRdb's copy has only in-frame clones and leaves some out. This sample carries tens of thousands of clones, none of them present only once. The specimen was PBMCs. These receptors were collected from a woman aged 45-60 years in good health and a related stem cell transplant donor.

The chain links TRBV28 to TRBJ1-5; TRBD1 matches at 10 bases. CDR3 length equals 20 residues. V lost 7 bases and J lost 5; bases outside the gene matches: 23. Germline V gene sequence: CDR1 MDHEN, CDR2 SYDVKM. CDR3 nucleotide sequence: TGTGCCAGCAATCCGGTAGCGTTTGGGACAGGGGAACGTCTGGATCAGCCCCAGCATTTT. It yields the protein CASNPVAFGTGERLDQPQHF.

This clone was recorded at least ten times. As DNA, the CDR3 is TGTGCCAGCAGTTTATCAGGGTTGGTAGTCAGTGCTGGGGCCAACGTCCTGACTTTC. Amino acids: CASSLSGLVVSAGANVLTF. V is TRBV28 and J is TRBJ2-6; a possible D gene is TRBD1 (5 bases). V lost 1 base and J lost 2, with 18 bases in between. This CDR3 comprises 19 residues. The germline V gene encodes CDR1 MDHEN and CDR2 SYDVKM.

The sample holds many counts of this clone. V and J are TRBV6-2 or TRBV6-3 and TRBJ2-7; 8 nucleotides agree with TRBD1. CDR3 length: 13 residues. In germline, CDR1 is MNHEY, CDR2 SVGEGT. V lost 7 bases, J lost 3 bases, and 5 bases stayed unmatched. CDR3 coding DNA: TGTGCCAGCAACAGGGGGGCTCACTACGAGCAGTACTTC. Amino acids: CASNRGAHYEQYF.

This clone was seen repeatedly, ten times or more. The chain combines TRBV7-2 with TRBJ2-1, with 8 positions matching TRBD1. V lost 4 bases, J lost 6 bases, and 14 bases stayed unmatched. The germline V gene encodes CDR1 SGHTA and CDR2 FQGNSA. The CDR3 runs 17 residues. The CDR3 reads CASSSPTGTGLSNEQFF. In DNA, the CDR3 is TGTGCCAGCAGCTCCCCTACCGGGACAGGACTATCCAATGAGCAGTTCTTC.

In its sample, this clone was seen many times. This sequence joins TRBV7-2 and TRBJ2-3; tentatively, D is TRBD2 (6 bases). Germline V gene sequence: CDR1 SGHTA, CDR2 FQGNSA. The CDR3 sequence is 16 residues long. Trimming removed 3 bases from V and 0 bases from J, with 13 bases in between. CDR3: CASSFQSSGSTDTQYF. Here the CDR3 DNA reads TGTGCCAGCAGCTTTCAGAGTAGCGGAAGCACAGATACGCAGTATTTT.

The CDR3 sequence is CASSLVLSGSGADYGYTF. The CDR3 DNA is TGTGCCAGCAGCTTAGTACTATCGGGGAGCGGGGCTGACTATGGCTACACCTTC. The rearrangement uses TRBV11-2 and TRBJ1-2; D is possibly TRBD1 (5 bases). The V gene lost 1 base and the J gene lost 3 bases, with 21 bases spanning the gap. Germline lookup yields CDR1 SGHAT and CDR2 FQNNGV. The CDR3 loop spans 18 amino acids. Based on the CDR3 plus reference TRBV11-2 and TRBJ1-2, the full variable domain is EAGVAQSPRYKIIEKRQSVAFWCNPISGHATLYWYQQILGQGPKLLIQFQNNGVVDDSQLPKDRFSAERLKGVDSTLKIQPAKLEDSAVYLCASSLVLSGSGADYGYTFGSGTRLTVV.

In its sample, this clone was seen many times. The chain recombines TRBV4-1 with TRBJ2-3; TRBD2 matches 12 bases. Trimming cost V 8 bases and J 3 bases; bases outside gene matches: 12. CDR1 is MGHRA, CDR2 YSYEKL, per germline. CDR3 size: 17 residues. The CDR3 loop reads CASARLGLAGPTDTQYF. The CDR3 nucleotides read TGCGCCAGCGCCAGACTTGGACTAGCGGGACCTACAGATACGCAGTATTTT.

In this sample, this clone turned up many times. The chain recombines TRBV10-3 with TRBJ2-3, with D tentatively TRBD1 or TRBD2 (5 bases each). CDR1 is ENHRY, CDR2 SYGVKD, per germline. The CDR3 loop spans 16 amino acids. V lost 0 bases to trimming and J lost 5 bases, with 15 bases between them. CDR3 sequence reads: CAISESGETAGDTQYF. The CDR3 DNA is TGTGCCATCAGTGAGTCAGGGGAGACTGCAGGAGATACGCAGTATTTT.

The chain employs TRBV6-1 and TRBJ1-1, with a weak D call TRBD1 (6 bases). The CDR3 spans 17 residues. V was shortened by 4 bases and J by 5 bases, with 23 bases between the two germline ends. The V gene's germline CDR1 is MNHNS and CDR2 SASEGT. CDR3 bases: TGTGCCAGCAGTGGTACAGGGAACCGGGTCGGGGTGACTGAAGCTTTCTTT. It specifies CASSGTGNRVGVTEAFF.

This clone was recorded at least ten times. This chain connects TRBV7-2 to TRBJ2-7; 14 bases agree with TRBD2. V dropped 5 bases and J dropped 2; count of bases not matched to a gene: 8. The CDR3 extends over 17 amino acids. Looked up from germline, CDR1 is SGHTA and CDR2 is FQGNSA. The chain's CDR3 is CASSAGTSGSLPYEQYF. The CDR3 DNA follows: TGTGCCAGCAGCGCCGGGACTAGCGGGAGCTTACCCTACGAGCAGTACTTC.

This chain's CDR3 is CASSVVRGSGGELFF. The CDR3 nucleotides read TGTGCCAGCAGCGTAGTCCGGGGGAGCGGCGGGGAGCTGTTTTTT. The chain carries TRBV9 and TRBJ2-2; possible D gene TRBD2, 6 bases. This CDR3 contains 15 residues. The V and J ends lost 0 bases and 7 bases respectively, with 13 bases between them. Germline values: CDR1 SGDLS, CDR2 YYNGEE.

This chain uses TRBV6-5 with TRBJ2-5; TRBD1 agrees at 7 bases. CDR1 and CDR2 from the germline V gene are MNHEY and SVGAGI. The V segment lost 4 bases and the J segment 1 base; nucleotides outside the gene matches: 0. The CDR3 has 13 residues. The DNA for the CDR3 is TGTGCCAGCAGTTGGGACAGCCAAGAGACCCAGTACTTC. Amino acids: CASSWDSQETQYF.